The clone carrying this T cell receptor beta chain came up a few times. Germline trimming cut 4 bases from V and 4 bases from J; bases unmatched to any gene: 6. Per the germline V gene, CDR1 is SGHTA and CDR2 is FQGTGA. The CDR3 sequence is 14 residues long. These data belong to a study of early T cells in non-severe SARS-CoV-2 infection. Attached unique molecular identifiers marked individual cDNA molecules. TCRdb re-analysed the 5' RACE reads in MiXCR, keeping a single row per CDR3 protein. The sample includes about 72,000 distinct CDR3 sequences, approximately 9.1% of them seen just once. Sequencing was done on a sample of whole blood. This clonotype originated in an adult who was a healthcare worker with PCR-confirmed SARS-CoV-2 infection or an uninfected control (not recorded which). This rearrangement joins TRBV7-3 to TRBJ1-2; 7 bases line up with TRBD1. CDR3 nucleotide sequence: TGTGCCAGCAGCTCTACCCGGGACAGCTATGGCTACACCTTC. Translating gives CASSSTRDSYGYTF.